This TCR beta chain is drawn from a study of T-cell memory formation after mild COVID-19. TCRdb re-analysed the 5' RACE reads in MiXCR, keeping a single row per CDR3 protein. This table has 560,000 or so distinct CDR3 sequences, 17% appearing once. The sample holds a few counts of this clonotype. The TCR originated in an adult woman who had mild COVID-19 (a few samples of this study predate the infection). Cell type and time point are not known. Sequenced material: PBMCs or a T cell subset sorted from them (not recorded which).

CDR3 sequence reads: CASSETRLGGYTF. The CDR3 DNA reads as TGCGCCAGCAGTGAGACCAGACTCGGGGGCTACACCTTC. V and J are TRBV10-2 and TRBJ1-2; D gene ambiguous. This CDR3 spans 13 amino acids. Looked up from germline, CDR1 is WSHSY and CDR2 is SAAADI. The V and J ends lost 2 bases and 8 bases respectively, with 12 bases between them.